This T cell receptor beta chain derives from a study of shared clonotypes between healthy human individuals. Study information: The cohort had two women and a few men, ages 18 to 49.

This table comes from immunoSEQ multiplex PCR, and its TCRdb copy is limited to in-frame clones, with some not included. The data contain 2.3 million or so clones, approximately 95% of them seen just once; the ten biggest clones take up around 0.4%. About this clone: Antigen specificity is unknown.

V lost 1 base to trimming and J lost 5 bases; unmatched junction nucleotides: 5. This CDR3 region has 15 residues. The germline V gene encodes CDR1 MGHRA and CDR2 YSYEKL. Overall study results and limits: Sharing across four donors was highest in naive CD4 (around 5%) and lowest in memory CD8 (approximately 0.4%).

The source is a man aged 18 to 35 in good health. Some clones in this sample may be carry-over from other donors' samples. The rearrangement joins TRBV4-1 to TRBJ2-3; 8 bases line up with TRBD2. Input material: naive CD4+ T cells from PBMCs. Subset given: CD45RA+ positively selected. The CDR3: CASSQVGLAGDTQYF. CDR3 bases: TGCGCCAGCAGCCAAGTGGGGCTAGCGGGAGATACGCAGTATTTT.